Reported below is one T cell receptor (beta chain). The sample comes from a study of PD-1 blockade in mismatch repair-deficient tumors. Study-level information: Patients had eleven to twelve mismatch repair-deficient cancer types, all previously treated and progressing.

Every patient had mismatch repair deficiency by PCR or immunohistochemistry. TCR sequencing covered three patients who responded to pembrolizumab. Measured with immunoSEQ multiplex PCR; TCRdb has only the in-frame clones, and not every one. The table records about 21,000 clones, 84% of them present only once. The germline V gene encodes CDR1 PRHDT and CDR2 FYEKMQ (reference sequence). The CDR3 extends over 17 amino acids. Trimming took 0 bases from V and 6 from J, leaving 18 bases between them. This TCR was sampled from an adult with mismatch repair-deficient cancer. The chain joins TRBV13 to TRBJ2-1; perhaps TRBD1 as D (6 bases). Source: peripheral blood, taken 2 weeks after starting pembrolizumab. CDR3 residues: CASSLGLGTRAGNEQFF. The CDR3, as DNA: TGTGCCAGCAGCTTAGGCCTAGGGACACGTGCAGGCAATGAGCAGTTCTTC.